Below, 27 T cell receptor beta chains from the same sample are listed, as sequenced in a study of blood T cells in healthy people across ages. A second PCR of 7 to 11 cycles used a sample-barcoded 5' primer and a J-beta primer mix. A single record per CDR3 protein comes from TCRdb applying MiXCR to the 5' RACE reads. Of around 710,000 distinct CDR3 sequences listed, roughly 45% were seen once; the top ten hold under 25%. The sequenced material came from blood. These receptor sequences come from a woman aged 55-69 years in good health.

The chain combines TRBV27 with TRBJ2-7; 9 bases agree with TRBD1. This CDR3 contains 15 residues. Germline loops: CDR1 MNHEY, CDR2 SMNVEV (reference sequence). After removal of 5 bases from V and 4 bases from J, the junction contained 9 bases not matched to a gene. The CDR3 loop is CASSPTGTGYYEQYF. In DNA, the CDR3 is TGTGCCAGCAGTCCAACCGGGACAGGGTATTACGAGCAGTACTTC.

This clonotype occurred a few times. This chain's CDR3 is CSGTGRYGYTF. For the CDR3, the DNA is TGCAGTGGAACAGGGAGGTACGGCTACACCTTC. The V and J genes are TRBV20-1 and TRBJ1-2; D perhaps matches TRBD1 (6 bases). The germline V and J ends were trimmed by 7 bases and 8 bases, with 14 bases remaining between them. The CDR3 covers 11 residues. Germline V lookup: CDR1 DFQATT, CDR2 SNEGSKA (reference sequence).

Worth noting for this clonotype: Sequence at one end of the junction differs from germline and may be a read error. The J gene is TRBJ2-3, the V gene TRBV11-3; either TRBD1 or TRBD2 may supply D (6 bases each). CDR3 length equals 15 residues. The germline gives CDR1 SGHNT, CDR2 YENEEA. CDR3 nucleotides: TGTGCCAGCAGCTTAGGAGGGGGGCGATTTAATACGCGGTATTTT. This translates into CASSLGGGRFNTRYF. Variable domain in full (rest from reference TRBV11-3 and TRBJ2-3): EAGVVQSPRYKIIEKKQPVAFWCNPISGHNTLYWYLQNLGQGPELLIRYENEEAVDDSQLPKDRFSAERLKGVDSTLKIQPAELGDSAVYLCASSLGGGRFNTRYFGPGTRLTVL.

This chain connects TRBV11-3 to TRBJ2-7, with 7 nucleotides matching TRBD2. The CDR3 is 15 amino acids. J lost 7 bases, V lost 5 bases, and 14 bases had no gene match. Germline V gene data show CDR1 as SGHNT and CDR2 as YENEEA. CDR3 nucleotides: TGTGCCAGCAGCGCGAGCGGGGACTCCTACAATGAGCAGTACTTC. Translated: CASSASGDSYNEQYF.

This clonotype was counted a single time. The V call is TRBV15, the J call TRBJ2-1; D might be TRBD1 (6 bases). Germline V gene data show CDR1 as LNHNV and CDR2 as YYDKDF (reference sequence). The CDR3 is 16 amino acids. V was shortened by 0 bases and J by 10 bases, with 19 bases between the two germline ends. In DNA form, the CDR3 reads TGTGCCACCAGCAGAGATAGTCAGGGGCTGTCAAGCGAGCAGTTCTTC. The encoded protein is CATSRDSQGLSSEQFF.

Worth noting for this clonotype: This could be a read error, since a much larger clone is one nucleotide away. The CDR3, as DNA: TGCGCCAGCAGCGGCTTTGCGGGAGAGAACAATGAGCAGTTCTTC. Translated: CASSGFAGENNEQFF. This rearrangement joins TRBV4-3 to TRBJ2-1; 7 nucleotides match TRBD2. The CDR3 consists of 15 residues. CDR1 and CDR2 from the germline V gene are LGHNA and YSLEER. V trimming: 5 bases; J trimming: 5 bases; junction bases outside the gene matches: 9.

The chain couples TRBV2 to TRBJ1-2; the D gene is possibly TRBD1 (5 bases). The germline CDR1 and CDR2 sequences are SNHLY and FYNNEI. V dropped 4 bases and J dropped 4 bases, with 10 bases sitting between them. CDR3 length: 13 residues. This CDR3 reads CASSGQLRYGYTF. Written as DNA, the CDR3 is TGTGCCAGCAGTGGACAGTTGCGCTATGGCTACACCTTC.

This rearrangement joins TRBV5-4 to TRBJ2-1; D might be TRBD1 or TRBD2, each matching 5 bases. The CDR3 is made up of 15 amino acids. V lost 4 bases and J lost 7, with 18 bases in between. Germline assignment: CDR1 SGHNT and CDR2 YYREEE (reference sequence). The CDR3 reads CASSPPGPSLNEQFF. CDR3 bases: TGTGCCAGCAGCCCACCGGGACCCTCCTTGAATGAGCAGTTCTTC.

This clonotype has more than one count but fewer than ten. The V call is TRBV20-1, the J call TRBJ2-5, with 7 bases that match TRBD1. With the DNA end fitting TRBJ2-7 better, the J assignment may be wrong. Germline V CDR1 and CDR2: DFQATT, SNEGSKA (reference sequence). There are 13 residues in the CDR3. The CDR3 spells CSALQGNDYEQYF. The CDR3 DNA reads TGCAGTGCTTTACAGGGGAATGACTACGAGCAGTACTTC.

As concerns this clonotype: This sequence may be a read error, since a much larger clone differs from it by one base. The J gene is TRBJ2-7, the V gene TRBV29-1; 7 bases agree with TRBD1. With the DNA end fitting TRBJ2-5 better, the J assignment may be wrong. Germline V gene lookup returns CDR1 SQVTM and CDR2 ANQGSEA. The CDR3 totals 14 residues. The DNA for the CDR3 is TGCAGCGTTCCGACCGGGACAGTTGGGGAGACCCAGTACTTC. This gives the protein CSVPTGTVGETQYF.

Comments on this clonotype: Its ends do not fully match the called genes, so a read error is possible. V gene TRBV7-8 combines with J gene TRBJ2-1; no clear D gene. Germline loops: CDR1 SGHVS, CDR2 FQNEAQ. This CDR3 spans 18 amino acids. The CDR3 loop is CASSLKGTQTSSHNEQFF. The DNA of the CDR3 is TGTGCCAGCAGCTTAAAGGGCACACAGACGAGCTCCCACAATGAGCAGTTCTTC.

This clonotype has a count of ten or more. The chain has TRBV4-1 and TRBJ2-7; TRBD2 matches at 9 bases. Per germline, CDR1 MGHRA and CDR2 YSYEKL. This CDR3 comprises 16 residues. Unmatched junction bases numbered 5, after V lost 0 bases and J lost 2 bases. CDR3 coding DNA: TGCGCCAGCAGCCAAGATACCAGCGGGAGGACCTACGAGCAGTACTTC. It yields the protein CASSQDTSGRTYEQYF.

This clonotype was observed a handful of times. The chain has TRBV30 and TRBJ2-1; tentative D call: TRBD2 (5 bases). CDR3 length: 12 residues. V was clipped by 3 bases and J by 4 bases, with 7 bases between them. Germline CDR1 GTSNPN, CDR2 SVGIG (reference sequence). CDR3 protein: CAWRRDYNEQFF. The CDR3 DNA reads TGTGCCTGGAGGAGGGATTACAATGAGCAGTTCTTC.

This rearrangement joins TRBV29-1 to TRBJ1-4; 9 bases match TRBD1. This CDR3 contains 16 residues. CDR1 is SQVTM, CDR2 ANQGSEA, per germline. V trimming: 6 bases; J trimming: 7 bases; junction bases outside the gene matches: 15. The CDR3 sequence is CSVFRDRAQICEKLFF. CDR3 DNA: TGCAGCGTCTTCCGGGACAGGGCCCAAATTTGTGAAAAACTGTTTTTT.

Only a few counts were recorded for this clonotype. The genes are TRBV18 and TRBJ2-3; 7 bases agree with TRBD1. J gave up 3 bases and V 0 bases, and 6 bases lay outside the gene matches. Germline V CDR1 and CDR2: KGHSH, LQKENI. The CDR3 sequence is 16 residues long. CDR3 residues: CASSPPGQSGTDTQYF. The CDR3 region has the DNA TGTGCCAGCTCACCACCGGGACAGAGTGGGACAGATACGCAGTATTTT. Drawing the rest from reference TRBV18 and TRBJ2-3, the complete variable domain is NAGVMQNPRHLVRRRGQEARLRCSPMKGHSHVYWYRQLPEEGLKFMVYLQKENIIDESGMPKERFSAEFPKEGPSILRIQQVVRGDSAAYFCASSPPGQSGTDTQYFGPGTRLTVL.

V gene TRBV6-5 combines with J gene TRBJ1-1; D ambiguous. Germline V gives CDR1 MNHEY, CDR2 SVGAGI. V was trimmed by 10 bases and J by 0 bases, leaving 18 bases between them. The CDR3 spans 15 residues. CDR3 in amino acids: CATSRGTVMNTEAFF. For the CDR3, the DNA is TGTGCCACCTCTCGGGGAACAGTAATGAACACTGAAGCTTTCTTT.

The rearrangement joins TRBV7-9 to TRBJ2-7; D is tentatively TRBD1 or TRBD2 (7 bases each). Trimming left V 4 bases short and J 8 bases short, with 27 bases between. CDR1 is SEHNR, CDR2 FQNEAQ, per germline (reference sequence). The CDR3 length is 17 residues. CDR3: CASSSPGWGGQPRKQYF. The CDR3 DNA reads TGTGCCAGCAGCTCTCCGGGTTGGGGGGGACAGCCTAGAAAGCAGTACTTC.

The chain links TRBV10-3 to TRBJ1-4; D ambiguous. Germline V gene lookup returns CDR1 ENHRY and CDR2 SYGVKD. Trimming removed 5 bases from V and 12 bases from J, with 16 bases in between. This CDR3 has 13 amino acids. The CDR3 spells CAISPEPPGELFF. The CDR3, as DNA: TGTGCCATCAGTCCGGAGCCCCCGGGTGAACTGTTTTTT.

The table lists this clonotype with many counts. The chain joins TRBV7-3 to TRBJ1-2; no clear D. CDR1 is SGHTA and CDR2 is FQGTGA in the germline V gene. The V end was cut by 5 bases, the J end by 2 bases, with 9 bases between. CDR3 length: 13 residues. CDR3 region: CASSPFSNYGYTF. CDR3 nucleotides: TGTGCCAGCAGCCCCTTTTCGAACTATGGCTACACCTTC. The variable domain in full, completed from reference TRBV7-3 and TRBJ1-2, reads GAGVSQTPSNKVTEKGKYVELRCDPISGHTALYWYRQSLGQGPEFLIYFQGTGAADDSGLPNDRFFAVRPEGSVSTLKIQRTERGDSAVYLCASSPFSNYGYTFGSGTRLTVV.

The chain has TRBV20-1 and TRBJ1-1; TRBD1 aligns across 10 bases. The CDR3 has 15 residues. The germline V gene encodes CDR1 DFQATT and CDR2 SNEGSKA (reference sequence). The trim removed 5 bases at V and 4 bases at J, leaving 10 bases unmatched. DNA of the CDR3: TGCAGTGCTGCCCTCTTGGACAGGGGGGTCACTGAAGCTTTCTTT. It translates to CSAALLDRGVTEAFF.

This clonotype was seen at least ten times. The chain employs TRBV12-3 or TRBV12-4 and TRBJ2-7; unclear D gene. Trimming left V 6 bases short and J 3 bases short, with 9 bases between. This CDR3 spans 12 amino acids. CDR3 DNA: TGTGCCAGCAGCCCCAATCTCTACGAGCAGTACTTC. This encodes CASSPNLYEQYF.

This clonotype was counted once. A much larger clonotype is one base distant, so this may be a read error. The V and J genes are TRBV12-3 or TRBV12-4 and TRBJ2-1, with 12 bases aligning to TRBD2. Matching the DNA end better, TRBJ2-7 makes the J call doubtful. The CDR3 is 16 residues long. The CDR3 bases are TGTGCCAGCAGTCCCCTAGCGGGAGGGAGTACCTGCGAGCAGTACTTC. Encoded protein: CASSPLAGGSTCEQYF.

The chain recombines TRBV7-2 with TRBJ2-1; D uncertain. The germline V gene encodes CDR1 SGHTA and CDR2 FQGNSA. Trimming removed 5 bases from V and 5 bases from J, with 10 bases in between. CDR3 size: 13 residues. The CDR3 protein is CASSIQGHNEQFF. The DNA of the CDR3 is TGTGCCAGCAGCATACAAGGCCACAATGAGCAGTTCTTC. Variable domain in full (rest from reference TRBV7-2 and TRBJ2-1): GAGVSQSPSNKVTEKGKDVELRCDPISGHTALYWYRQSLGQGLEFLIYFQGNSAPDKSGLPSDRFSAERTGGSVSTLTIQRTQQEDSAVYLCASSIQGHNEQFFGPGTRLTVL.

This clonotype was seen a single time. The junction does not match germline at one end; this may be a read error. The V call is TRBV5-1, the J call TRBJ2-1; perhaps TRBD2 as D (6 bases). This CDR3 contains 16 residues. Germline V lookup: CDR1 SGHRS, CDR2 YFSETQ. This chain's CDR3 is CANSLSGGSSYNEQFF. The CDR3 nucleotides read TGCGCCAACAGCTTGAGTGGGGGGAGCTCCTACAATGAGCAGTTCTTC.

The chain couples TRBV18 to TRBJ1-6; no definite D call. V lost 1 base and J 8 bases, leaving 6 bases between the germline ends. Germline V gene sequence: CDR1 KGHSH, CDR2 LQKENI. The CDR3 spans 13 residues. CDR3 nucleotides: TGTGCCAGCTCACCACTTGAGGATTCACCCCTCCACTTT. Its translation: CASSPLEDSPLHF.

This clonotype was recorded at least ten times. The chain has TRBV7-6 and TRBJ2-7; D remains unclear. Germline lookup yields CDR1 SGHVS and CDR2 FNYEAQ. Trimming pared 1 base from V and 0 bases from J, leaving 13 bases between. The CDR3 extends over 16 amino acids. The CDR3 DNA sequence: TGTGCCAGCAGCTTAGATGTGTGGGTAGCCTCCTACGAGCAGTACTTC. Amino acid sequence: CASSLDVWVASYEQYF. Full variable domain (missing parts from reference TRBV7-6 and TRBJ2-7): GAGVSQSPRYKVTKRGQDVALRCDPISGHVSLYWYRQALGQGPEFLTYFNYEAQQDKSGLPNDRFSAERPEGSISTLTIQRTEQRDSAMYRCASSLDVWVASYEQYFGPGTRLTVT.

This clonotype was detected a few times. The rearrangement joins TRBV7-2 to TRBJ2-7; D may be TRBD2 (5 bases). The CDR3 has 14 residues. Germline V gives CDR1 SGHTA, CDR2 FQGNSA. The V end was cut by 0 bases, the J end by 2 bases, with 8 bases between. The CDR3 region has the DNA TGTGCCAGCAGCTTAGCGGACTTACCCTACGAGCAGTACTTC. The encoded protein is CASSLADLPYEQYF.